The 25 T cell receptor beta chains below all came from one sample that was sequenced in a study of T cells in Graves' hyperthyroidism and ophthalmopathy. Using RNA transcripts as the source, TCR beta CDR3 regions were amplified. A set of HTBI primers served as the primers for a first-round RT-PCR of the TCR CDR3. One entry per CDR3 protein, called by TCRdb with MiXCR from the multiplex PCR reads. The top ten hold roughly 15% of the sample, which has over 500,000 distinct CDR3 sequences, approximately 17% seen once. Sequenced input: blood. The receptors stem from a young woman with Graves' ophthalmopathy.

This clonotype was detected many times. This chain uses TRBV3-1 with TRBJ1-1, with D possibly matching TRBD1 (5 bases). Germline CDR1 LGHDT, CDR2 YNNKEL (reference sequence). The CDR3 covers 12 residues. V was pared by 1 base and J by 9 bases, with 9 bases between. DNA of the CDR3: TGTGCCAGCAGCCAAGTTCAGGGAAAAGCTTTCTTT. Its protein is CASSQVQGKAFF.

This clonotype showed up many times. In nucleotides, the CDR3 is TGTGCCAGCAGTTCCACTGGAGGAAGGGGTTCACCCCTCCACTTT. Its protein is CASSSTGGRGSPLHF. This rearrangement joins TRBV6-2 or TRBV6-3 to TRBJ1-6, with a possible D match to TRBD1 (5 bases). CDR1 and CDR2 (germline): MNHEY, SVGEGT. This CDR3 spans 15 amino acids. With 4 bases removed from V and 9 bases from J, the gap between germline ends came to 16 bases.

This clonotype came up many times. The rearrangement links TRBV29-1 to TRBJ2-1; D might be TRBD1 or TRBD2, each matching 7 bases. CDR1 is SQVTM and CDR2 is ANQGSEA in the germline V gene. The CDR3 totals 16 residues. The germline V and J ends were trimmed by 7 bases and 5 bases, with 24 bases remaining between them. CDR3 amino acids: CSAEGQGGRLDNEQFF. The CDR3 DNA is TGCAGCGCCGAGGGTCAGGGGGGGCGACTCGACAATGAGCAGTTCTTC.

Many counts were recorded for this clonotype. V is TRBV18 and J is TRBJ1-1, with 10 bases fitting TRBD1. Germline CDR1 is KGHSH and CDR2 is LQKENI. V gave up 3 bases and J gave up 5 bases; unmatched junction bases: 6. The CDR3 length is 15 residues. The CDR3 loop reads CASSPGQGGWTEAFF. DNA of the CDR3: TGTGCCAGCTCACCCGGACAGGGGGGATGGACTGAAGCTTTCTTT.

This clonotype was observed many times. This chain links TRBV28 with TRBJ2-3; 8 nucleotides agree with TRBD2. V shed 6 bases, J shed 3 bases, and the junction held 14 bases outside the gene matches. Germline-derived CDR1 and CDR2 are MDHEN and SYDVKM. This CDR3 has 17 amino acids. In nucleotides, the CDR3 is TGTGCCAGCAGCCCCCGTGAGCGGGAGTGGCCGACAGATACGCAGTATTTT. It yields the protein CASSPREREWPTDTQYF.

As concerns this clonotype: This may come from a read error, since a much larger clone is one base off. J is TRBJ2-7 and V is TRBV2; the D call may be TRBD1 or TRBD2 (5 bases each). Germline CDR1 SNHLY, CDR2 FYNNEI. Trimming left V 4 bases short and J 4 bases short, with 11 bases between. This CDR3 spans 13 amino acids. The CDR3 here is CASSGDGRYEQYF. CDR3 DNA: TGTGCCAGCAGTGGGGACGGTAGATACGAGCAGTACTTC.

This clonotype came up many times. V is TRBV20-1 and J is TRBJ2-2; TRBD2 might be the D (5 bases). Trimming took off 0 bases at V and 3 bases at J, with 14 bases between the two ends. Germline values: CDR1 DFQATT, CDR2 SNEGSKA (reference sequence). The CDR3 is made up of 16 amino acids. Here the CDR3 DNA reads TGCAGTGCTAGAGATCCGGGTGACGGGGACACCGGGGAGCTGTTTTTT. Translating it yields CSARDPGDGDTGELFF.

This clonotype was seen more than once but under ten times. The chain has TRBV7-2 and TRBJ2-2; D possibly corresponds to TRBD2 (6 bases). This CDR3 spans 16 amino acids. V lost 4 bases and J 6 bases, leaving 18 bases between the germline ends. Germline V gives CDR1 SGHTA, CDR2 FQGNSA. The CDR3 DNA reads TGTGCCAGCAGCTCTAGACCCGGTCCGGGGGCCGGGGAGCTGTTTTTT. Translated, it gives CASSSRPGPGAGELFF.

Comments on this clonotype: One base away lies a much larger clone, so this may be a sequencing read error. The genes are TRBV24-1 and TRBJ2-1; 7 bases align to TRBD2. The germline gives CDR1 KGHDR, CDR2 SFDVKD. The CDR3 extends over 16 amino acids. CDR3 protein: CAASDLGTNSYNEQFF. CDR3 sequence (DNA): TGTGCCGCCAGTGATTTGGGGACTAACTCCTACAATGAGCAGTTCTTC.

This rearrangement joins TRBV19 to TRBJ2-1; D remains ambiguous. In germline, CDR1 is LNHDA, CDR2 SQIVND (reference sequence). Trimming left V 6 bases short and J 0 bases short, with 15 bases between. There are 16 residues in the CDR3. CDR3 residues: CASSRAYPSSYNEQFF. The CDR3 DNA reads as TGTGCCAGTAGCCGAGCTTACCCGAGCTCCTACAATGAGCAGTTCTTC.

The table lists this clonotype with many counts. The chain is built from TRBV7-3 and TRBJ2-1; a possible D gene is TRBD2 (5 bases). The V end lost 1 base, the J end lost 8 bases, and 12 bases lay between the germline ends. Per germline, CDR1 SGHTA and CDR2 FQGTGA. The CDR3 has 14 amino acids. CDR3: CASSLNGVTDEQFF. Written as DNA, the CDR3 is TGTGCCAGCAGCTTAAACGGGGTGACGGATGAGCAGTTCTTC.

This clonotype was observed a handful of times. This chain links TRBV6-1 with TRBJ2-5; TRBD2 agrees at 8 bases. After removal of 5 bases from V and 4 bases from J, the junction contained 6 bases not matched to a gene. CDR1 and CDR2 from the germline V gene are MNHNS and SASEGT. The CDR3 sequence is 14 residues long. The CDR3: CASSSAGGLETQYF. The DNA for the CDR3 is TGTGCCAGCAGTTCCGCGGGGGGACTAGAGACCCAGTACTTC.

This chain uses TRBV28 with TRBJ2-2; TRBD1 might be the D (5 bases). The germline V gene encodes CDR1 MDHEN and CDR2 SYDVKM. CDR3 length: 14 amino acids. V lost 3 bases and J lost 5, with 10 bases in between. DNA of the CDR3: TGTGCCAGCAGTTTCCGCAGGGATACCGGGGAGCTGTTTTTT. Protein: CASSFRRDTGELFF. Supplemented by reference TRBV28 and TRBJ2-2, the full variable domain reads DVKVTQSSRYLVKRTGEKVFLECVQDMDHENMFWYRQDPGLGLRLIYFSYDVKMKEKGDIPEGYSVSREKKERFSLILESASTNQTSMYLCASSFRRDTGELFFGEGSRLTVL.

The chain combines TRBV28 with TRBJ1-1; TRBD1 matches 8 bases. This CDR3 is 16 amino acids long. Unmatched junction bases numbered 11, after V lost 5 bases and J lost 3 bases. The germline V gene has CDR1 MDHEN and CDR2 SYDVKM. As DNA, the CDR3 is TGTGCCAGCAGTCGGGACAGGCTTGAGGCGTACACTGAAGCTTTCTTT. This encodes CASSRDRLEAYTEAFF.

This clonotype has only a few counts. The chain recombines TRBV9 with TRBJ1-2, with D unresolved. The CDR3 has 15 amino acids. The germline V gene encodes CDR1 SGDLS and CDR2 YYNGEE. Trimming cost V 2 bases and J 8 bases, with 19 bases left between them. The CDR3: CASSVEDLGGNGYTF. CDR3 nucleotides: TGTGCCAGCAGCGTCGAGGATTTGGGAGGTAACGGCTACACCTTC. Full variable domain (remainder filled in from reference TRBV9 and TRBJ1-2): DSGVTQTPKHLITATGQRVTLRCSPRSGDLSVYWYQQSLDQGLQFLIQYYNGEERAKGNILERFSAQQFPDLHSELNLSSLELGDSALYFCASSVEDLGGNGYTFGSGTRLTVV.

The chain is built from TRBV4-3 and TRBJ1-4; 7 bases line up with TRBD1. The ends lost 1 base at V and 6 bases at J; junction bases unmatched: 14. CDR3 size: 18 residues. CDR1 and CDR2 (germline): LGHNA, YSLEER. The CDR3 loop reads CASSQVLQGGATHEKLFF. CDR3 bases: TGCGCCAGCAGCCAAGTTCTCCAGGGGGGGGCAACGCATGAAAAACTGTTTTTT.

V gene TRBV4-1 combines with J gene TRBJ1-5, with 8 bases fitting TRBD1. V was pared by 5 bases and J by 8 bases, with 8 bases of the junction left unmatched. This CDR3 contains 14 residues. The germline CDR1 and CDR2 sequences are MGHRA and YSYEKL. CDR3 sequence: CASSDTGGREPQHF. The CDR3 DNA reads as TGCGCCAGCAGCGATACAGGGGGTCGGGAGCCCCAGCATTTT.

The CDR3 DNA is TGCGCCAGCTGCTGGGACGTCACCTACGAGCAGTACTTC. Its protein is CASCWDVTYEQYF. V and J are TRBV5-1 and TRBJ2-7; D tentatively fits TRBD1 or TRBD2 (5 bases each). Germline CDR1 SGHRS, CDR2 YFSETQ. V was pared by 7 bases and J by 2 bases, with 13 bases between. The CDR3 extends over 13 amino acids.

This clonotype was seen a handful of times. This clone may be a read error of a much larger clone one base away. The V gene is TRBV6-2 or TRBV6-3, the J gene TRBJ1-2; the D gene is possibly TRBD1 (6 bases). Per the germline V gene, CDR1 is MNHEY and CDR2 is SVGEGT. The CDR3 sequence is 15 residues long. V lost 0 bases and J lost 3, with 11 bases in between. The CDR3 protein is CASSYSTGCYYGYTF. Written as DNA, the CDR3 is TGTGCCAGCAGTTACTCGACAGGATGCTACTATGGCTACACCTTC.

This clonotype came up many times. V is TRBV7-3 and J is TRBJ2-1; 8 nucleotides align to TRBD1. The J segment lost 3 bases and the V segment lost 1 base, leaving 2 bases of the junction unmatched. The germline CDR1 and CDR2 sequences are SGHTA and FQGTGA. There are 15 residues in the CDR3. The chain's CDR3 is CASSLRGQDYNEQFF. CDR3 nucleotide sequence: TGTGCCAGCAGCTTAAGGGGACAGGACTACAATGAGCAGTTCTTC.

The CDR3 here is CSVEDRTGLRAFF. The DNA of the CDR3 is TGCAGCGTTGAAGATCGTACAGGTCTCAGAGCTTTCTTT. This chain joins TRBV29-1 and TRBJ1-1, with D perhaps matching TRBD1 (5 bases). Germline-derived CDR1 and CDR2 are SQVTM and ANQGSEA. The CDR3 sequence is 13 residues long. Trimming removed 0 bases at V and 10 bases at J, with 15 bases between.

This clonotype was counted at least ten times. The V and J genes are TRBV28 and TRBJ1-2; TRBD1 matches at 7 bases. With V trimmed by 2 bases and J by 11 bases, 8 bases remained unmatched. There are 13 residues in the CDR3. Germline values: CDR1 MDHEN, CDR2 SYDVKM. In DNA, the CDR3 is TGTGCCAGCAGTTTACCTGACAGGGACTCATACACCTTC. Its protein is CASSLPDRDSYTF.

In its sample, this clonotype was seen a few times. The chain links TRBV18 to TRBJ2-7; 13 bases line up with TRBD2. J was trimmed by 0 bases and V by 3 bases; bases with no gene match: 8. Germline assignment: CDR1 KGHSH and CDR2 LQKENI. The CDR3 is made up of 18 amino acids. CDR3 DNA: TGTGCCAGCTCACCCGCCGGGGGACTAGCGGGATACTCCTACGAGCAGTACTTC. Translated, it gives CASSPAGGLAGYSYEQYF.

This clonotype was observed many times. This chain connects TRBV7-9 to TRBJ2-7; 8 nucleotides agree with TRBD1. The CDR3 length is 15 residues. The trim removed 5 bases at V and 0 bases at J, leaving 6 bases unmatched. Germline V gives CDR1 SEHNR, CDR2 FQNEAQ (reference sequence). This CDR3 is CASSRDRGNSYEQYF. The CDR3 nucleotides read TGTGCCAGCAGCCGTGACAGGGGTAACTCCTACGAGCAGTACTTC.

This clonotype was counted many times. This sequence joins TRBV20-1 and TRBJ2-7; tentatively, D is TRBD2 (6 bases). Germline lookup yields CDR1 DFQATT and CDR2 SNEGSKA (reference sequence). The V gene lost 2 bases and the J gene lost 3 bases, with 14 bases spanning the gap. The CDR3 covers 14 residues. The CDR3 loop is CSARSSGLRYEQYF. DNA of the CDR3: TGCAGTGCTAGATCATCGGGACTCCGCTACGAGCAGTACTTC.